Listed here are 17 T cell receptor beta chains from one sample, sequenced in a study of T cells in Graves' hyperthyroidism and ophthalmopathy. Amplification of TCR beta CDR3 regions used RNA as the template. First-round RT-PCR of the TCR CDR3 relied on the HTBI primer set. One entry per CDR3 protein, called by TCRdb with MiXCR from the multiplex PCR reads. The table shows about 360,000 distinct CDR3 sequences, with 13% occurring only once. Sequenced material: blood. These receptors were collected from a woman younger than 35 with Graves' hyperthyroidism.

This clonotype showed up just a few times. A much larger clone lies a single base off, so this may be a read error. The rearrangement joins TRBV7-3 to TRBJ1-4; tentatively, D is TRBD1 (5 bases). The CDR3 contains 14 residues. Trimming took off 3 bases at V and 10 bases at J, with 15 bases between the two ends. The V gene's germline CDR1 is SGHTA and CDR2 FQGTGA. CDR3 in amino acids: CASSLGTSGGKLFF. In DNA form, the CDR3 reads TGTGCCAGCAGCTTGGGGACGTCTGGTGGAAAACTGTTTTTT.

The V call is TRBV7-4, the J call TRBJ2-1; D is unresolved. Trimming cost V 5 bases and J 3 bases, with 5 bases left between them. Per the germline V gene, CDR1 is SGHVT and CDR2 is SQSDAQ. The length of the CDR3 is 12 residues. The CDR3 protein is CASSQVYNEQFF. For the CDR3, the DNA is TGTGCCAGCAGCCAAGTCTACAATGAGCAGTTCTTC.

This clonotype was detected many times. The chain is built from TRBV28 and TRBJ2-3; 9 bases fit TRBD2. The V gene end was trimmed by 6 bases and the J gene end by 8 bases; junction bases not matched to a gene: 9. CDR1 MDHEN and CDR2 SYDVKM come from the germline V gene. The CDR3 contains 14 residues. In nucleotides, the CDR3 is TGTGCCAGCAGCAATAGCGGGAGTGGCGGTACGCAGTATTTT. Its translation: CASSNSGSGGTQYF.

The table lists this clonotype with many counts. The CDR3 loop is CASTLTGAVAFF. CDR3 nucleotide sequence: TGTGCCAGCACCCTTACAGGGGCGGTGGCTTTCTTT. The chain carries TRBV2 and TRBJ1-1; 7 positions match TRBD1. Germline values: CDR1 SNHLY, CDR2 FYNNEI. The trim removed 7 bases at V and 11 bases at J, leaving 10 bases unmatched. The CDR3 runs 12 residues.

This clonotype was detected ten times or more. The chain is built from TRBV6-1 and TRBJ1-1, with unresolved D. CDR1 and CDR2 (germline): MNHNS, SASEGT. V was pared by 10 bases and J by 6 bases, with 18 bases between. The CDR3 extends over 13 amino acids. CDR3 in DNA: TGTGCCACAACACACACCCCGTCGGCTGAAGCTTTCTTT. Amino acids: CATTHTPSAEAFF.

This clonotype was seen ten or more times. This chain links TRBV30 with TRBJ1-4; TRBD1 matches at 7 bases. Germline V gene sequence: CDR1 GTSNPN, CDR2 SVGIG (reference sequence). With 4 bases clipped from V and 9 bases from J, the junction kept 11 bases outside the gene matches. The CDR3 extends over 14 amino acids. The CDR3 region is CAWTMTGLAKKLFF. DNA of the CDR3: TGTGCCTGGACTATGACAGGGTTGGCGAAAAAACTGTTTTTT.

Only a few counts were recorded for this clonotype. This sequence joins TRBV19 and TRBJ2-2; TRBD2 might be the D (5 bases). CDR1 is LNHDA, CDR2 SQIVND, per germline (reference sequence). The CDR3 covers 14 residues. Trimming pared 5 bases from V and 4 bases from J, leaving 11 bases between. The CDR3 bases are TGTGCCAGTAGTCCCCGGGAACTCACCGGGGAGCTGTTTTTT. It translates to CASSPRELTGELFF. The whole variable domain, remainder taken from reference TRBV19 and TRBJ2-2, is DGGITQSPKYLFRKEGQNVTLSCEQNLNHDAMYWYRQDPGQGLRLIYYSQIVNDFQKGDIAEGYSVSREKKESFPLTVTSAQKNPTAFYLCASSPRELTGELFFGEGSRLTVL.

This clonotype was observed at least ten times. The chain joins TRBV4-2 to TRBJ2-5; D assignment may be TRBD1 or TRBD2 (5 bases each). The length of the CDR3 is 13 residues. Trimming removed 5 bases from V and 5 bases from J, with 12 bases in between. CDR1 is LGHNA and CDR2 is YNFKEQ in the germline V gene. The CDR3 DNA reads as TGTGCCAGCAGCGACCCTTGGGGGGAGACCCAGTACTTC. Its protein product is CASSDPWGETQYF.

This clonotype was seen ten or more times. The V call is TRBV20-1, the J call TRBJ2-5; TRBD1 is a possible D gene (6 bases). V shed 0 bases and J shed 1 base, with 9 bases lying between them. Germline V gives CDR1 DFQATT, CDR2 SNEGSKA (reference sequence). CDR3 length: 14 residues. DNA for the CDR3: TGCAGTGCTAGAGATGGACAGCCCCAAGAGACCCAGTACTTC. Translating it yields CSARDGQPQETQYF.

This clonotype was recorded at least ten times. The rearrangement links TRBV9 to TRBJ1-2; D is undetermined. This CDR3 spans 15 amino acids. Germline V CDR1 and CDR2: SGDLS, YYNGEE. V was shortened by 0 bases and J by 2 bases, with 11 bases between the two germline ends. CDR3 region: CASSVDLQPNYGYTF. The DNA of the CDR3 is TGTGCCAGCAGCGTAGATCTACAGCCCAACTATGGCTACACCTTC. The entire variable domain, with the rest obtained from reference TRBV9 and TRBJ1-2, is as follows: DSGVTQTPKHLITATGQRVTLRCSPRSGDLSVYWYQQSLDQGLQFLIQYYNGEERAKGNILERFSAQQFPDLHSELNLSSLELGDSALYFCASSVDLQPNYGYTFGSGTRLTVV.

The sample holds many counts of this clonotype. CDR3 DNA: TGTGCCAGCAGCCCACAACCAACTAATGAAAAACTGTTTTTT. Protein: CASSPQPTNEKLFF. V is TRBV28 and J is TRBJ1-4; D unclear. This CDR3 comprises 14 residues. The V end lost 6 bases, the J end lost 0 bases, and 8 bases lay between the germline ends. Germline V lookup: CDR1 MDHEN, CDR2 SYDVKM.

V gene TRBV7-2 combines with J gene TRBJ2-1; 11 bases agree with TRBD2. The CDR3 spans 19 residues. Germline CDR1 SGHTA, CDR2 FQGNSA. J was trimmed by 0 bases and V by 2 bases; bases with no gene match: 9. DNA for the CDR3: TGTGCCAGCAGCTTAAGGGGGGGGGGACTAGCGGCCTCCTACAATGAGCAGTTCTTC. This sequence encodes CASSLRGGGLAASYNEQFF.

Ten or more counts support this clonotype. V is TRBV18 and J is TRBJ2-7, with 9 nucleotides matching TRBD2. Germline trimming cut 5 bases from V and 4 bases from J; bases unmatched to any gene: 12. Germline V gene sequence: CDR1 KGHSH, CDR2 LQKENI. CDR3 size: 16 residues. This chain's CDR3 is CASSSIAGVESYEQYF. CDR3 nucleotides: TGTGCCAGCTCATCCATAGCGGGAGTCGAATCATACGAGCAGTACTTC.

Concerning this clonotype: Since a much larger clone is just one base distant, this may be a read error. The chain is built from TRBV3-1 and TRBJ2-5, with D perhaps TRBD1 (5 bases). Looked up from germline, CDR1 is LGHDT and CDR2 is YNNKEL (reference sequence). The CDR3 runs 13 residues. CDR3 sequence (DNA): TGTGCCAGCAACCAAGGGCGTCAGGGGACCCAGTACTTC. It codes for CASNQGRQGTQYF.

This clonotype was detected many times. The chain links TRBV7-9 to TRBJ1-2; the D is unclear. V shed 10 bases and J shed 10 bases, with 13 bases lying between them. Germline V gives CDR1 SEHNR, CDR2 FQNEAQ (reference sequence). CDR3 length equals 10 residues. Here the CDR3 reads CATKAAHYTF. The CDR3 coding sequence is TGTGCCACCAAGGCGGCTCACTACACCTTC.

This clonotype was seen ten or more times. V gene TRBV7-2 combines with J gene TRBJ1-3, with D unresolved. The germline CDR1 and CDR2 sequences are SGHTA and FQGNSA. The length of the CDR3 is 15 residues. Trimming cost V 6 bases and J 0 bases, with 12 bases left between them. The CDR3 sequence: CASSSQSYSGNTIYF. The CDR3 nucleotides read TGTGCCAGCAGTTCTCAGTCCTACTCTGGAAACACCATATATTTT.

In regard to this clonotype: It may be a read error: a sequence one base away is much more abundant. The chain employs TRBV9 and TRBJ2-3; D not certain. Trimming removed 0 bases at V and 3 bases at J, with 5 bases between. Per germline, CDR1 SGDLS and CDR2 YYNGEE. This CDR3 contains 13 residues. The CDR3 nucleotides read TGTGCCAGCAGCGTAGCTGGGACAGATACGCAGTATTTT. Protein product: CASSVAGTDTQYF.